One and the same sample provided the 19 T cell receptor beta chains below, sequenced in a study of blood T cells in healthy people across ages. A second PCR of 7 to 11 cycles used a sample-barcoded 5' primer and a J-beta primer mix. Using its own MiXCR run on the 5' RACE reads, TCRdb lists one record per CDR3 protein. This sample has 1.5 million to 2 million distinct CDR3 sequences, with roughly 43% found just once. The specimen sequenced was blood. These receptors came from a human donor in good health.

This clonotype came up many times. The chain is built from TRBV20-1 and TRBJ2-7, with D perhaps TRBD2 (5 bases). With 6 bases removed from V and 2 bases from J, the gap between germline ends came to 11 bases. CDR1 and CDR2 from the germline V gene are DFQATT and SNEGSKA (reference sequence). CDR3 length: 12 amino acids. CDR3 DNA sequence: TGCAGTGCAACCCTCGGGACCTACGAGCAGTACTTC. Its translation: CSATLGTYEQYF.

Only a few counts were recorded for this clonotype. The chain has TRBV7-2 and TRBJ2-1; the D gene is possibly TRBD2 (6 bases). V lost 2 bases and J lost 4, with 12 bases in between. Germline CDR1 SGHTA, CDR2 FQGNSA. CDR3 length: 15 amino acids. The CDR3 reads CASSLRRGRYNEQFF. CDR3 sequence (DNA): TGTGCCAGCAGCTTACGGAGGGGCAGATACAATGAGCAGTTCTTC.

This clonotype occurred a few times. This chain connects TRBV12-3 or TRBV12-4 to TRBJ2-3; 7 nucleotides align to TRBD2. V was clipped by 3 bases and J by 4 bases; unmatched bases: 10. This CDR3 comprises 16 residues. The chain's CDR3 is CASSLGSPSGPDTQYF. The CDR3 bases are TGTGCCAGCAGTTTGGGATCACCTAGCGGTCCAGATACGCAGTATTTT.

The chain has TRBV12-3 or TRBV12-4 and TRBJ1-2; no definite D call. The CDR3 has 13 amino acids. Between the trimmed V and J ends, which lost 6 bases and 4 bases, there was a span of 12 bases. The CDR3 sequence: CASSPDLFYGYTF. The DNA of the CDR3 is TGTGCCAGCAGCCCGGATTTGTTCTATGGCTACACCTTC.

This clonotype appeared many times. The chain employs TRBV29-1 and TRBJ2-7, with TRBD2 matching 7 bases. Germline V gives CDR1 SQVTM, CDR2 ANQGSEA. Unmatched junction bases numbered 7, after V lost 4 bases and J lost 4 bases. The CDR3 has 13 amino acids. The CDR3 loop reads CSVGGGSRYEQYF. The CDR3 coding sequence is TGCAGCGTTGGGGGGGGATCGCGGTACGAGCAGTACTTC.

The chain joins TRBV4-2 to TRBJ2-7, with a weak D call TRBD2 (5 bases). The V end was cut by 1 base, the J end by 4 bases, with 23 bases between. This CDR3 spans 18 amino acids. CDR1 and CDR2 from the germline V gene are LGHNA and YNFKEQ. The CDR3 coding sequence is TGTGCCAGCAGCCAAGTCATCGGTGAGGGCCGCTTCGATTACGAGCAGTACTTC. This codes for CASSQVIGEGRFDYEQYF.

The chain combines TRBV9 with TRBJ2-1; D may be TRBD1 (6 bases). V lost 4 bases, J lost 5 bases, and 16 bases lay in between. Germline CDR1 is SGDLS and CDR2 is YYNGEE. The CDR3 sequence is 15 residues long. CDR3 region: CASSKQGGLDNEQFF. The CDR3 bases are TGTGCCAGCAGCAAACAGGGCGGTTTGGACAATGAGCAGTTCTTC.

The chain recombines TRBV5-4 with TRBJ1-5; no definite D call. With 1 base removed from V and 6 bases from J, the gap between germline ends came to 8 bases. The CDR3 is 13 residues long. Germline V gene data show CDR1 as SGHNT and CDR2 as YYREEE (reference sequence). The CDR3 region has the DNA TGTGCCAGCAGCTTGTGGGGAATTCAGCCCCAGCATTTT. This translates into CASSLWGIQPQHF.

This clonotype was recorded a few times. This could be a read error, since a much larger clone is one nucleotide away. This rearrangement joins TRBV6-1 to TRBJ2-1; TRBD2 agrees at 8 bases. The germline V gene has CDR1 MNHNS and CDR2 SASEGT. This CDR3 comprises 16 residues. CDR3 bases: TGTGCCAGCGGTGAAAGGGGCGGGGGGACCTACAATGAGCAGTTCTTC. It specifies CASGERGGGTYNEQFF.

This clonotype has just a few counts. J is TRBJ1-5 and V is TRBV6-1; D remains ambiguous. This CDR3 is 14 amino acids long. Trimming cost V 1 base and J 6 bases, with 10 bases left between them. Germline CDR1 is MNHNS and CDR2 is SASEGT. The CDR3 spells CASSEGADGQPQHF. The CDR3 region has the DNA TGTGCCAGCAGTGAAGGGGCGGACGGTCAGCCCCAGCATTTT.

As to this clonotype: This sequence may be a read error, since a much larger clone differs from it by one base. The chain combines TRBV4-2 with TRBJ2-5; D uncertain. CDR1 and CDR2 from the germline V gene are LGHNA and YNFKEQ. The CDR3 is 13 amino acids. Between the trimmed V and J ends, which lost 5 bases and 3 bases, there was a span of 10 bases. The CDR3 DNA follows: TGTGCCAGCAGCTTCCTAGTGGAAGAGACCCAGTACTTC. Amino acid sequence: CASSFLVEETQYF.

The chain uses TRBV4-1 and TRBJ2-1, with TRBD2 identical over 11 bases. V lost 1 base and J lost 2; bases outside the gene matches: 4. The CDR3 is 17 amino acids. Germline V gene sequence: CDR1 MGHRA, CDR2 YSYEKL. This CDR3 is CASSQAVAGGAYNEQFF. The CDR3 nucleotides are TGCGCCAGCAGCCAAGCGGTAGCGGGGGGGGCCTACAATGAGCAGTTCTTC.

CDR3 nucleotides: TGTGCCAGCAGCTTAATGGTACTGGATACGCAGTATTTT. Amino acids: CASSLMVLDTQYF. The chain is built from TRBV7-2 and TRBJ2-3, with D unresolved. The CDR3 loop spans 13 amino acids. The V and J ends lost 2 bases and 6 bases respectively, with 9 bases between them. Germline assignment: CDR1 SGHTA and CDR2 FQGNSA.

The J gene is TRBJ2-1, the V gene TRBV9, with a possible D match to TRBD2 (6 bases). The CDR3 covers 13 residues. Germline V CDR1 and CDR2: SGDLS, YYNGEE. Trimming pared 1 base from V and 7 bases from J, leaving 9 bases between. CDR3 loop: CASSVSSANEQFF. The CDR3 DNA follows: TGTGCCAGCAGCGTATCTAGCGCAAATGAGCAGTTCTTC.

This clonotype was seen only a few times. This rearrangement joins TRBV7-8 to TRBJ1-5, with 7 bases that match TRBD1. J was trimmed by 0 bases and V by 5 bases; bases with no gene match: 7. CDR3 size: 16 residues. Germline CDR1 and CDR2: SGHVS and FQNEAQ. CDR3 nucleotide sequence: TGTGCCAGCAGCCGAGAGGGACAGTATAGCAATCAGCCCCAGCATTTT. It is translated as CASSREGQYSNQPQHF.

This clonotype turned up a few times. The chain has TRBV6-2 or TRBV6-3 and TRBJ1-5; no definite D call. The CDR3 is 12 residues long. Germline-derived CDR1 and CDR2 are MNHEY and SVGEGT. The germline V and J ends were trimmed by 2 bases and 7 bases, with 6 bases remaining between them. DNA of the CDR3: TGTGCCAGCAGTTACATTAGGCAGCCCCAGCATTTT. Residues: CASSYIRQPQHF.

The rearrangement joins TRBV5-6 to TRBJ1-6; D gene ambiguous. The CDR3 loop spans 14 amino acids. Germline V gene data show CDR1 as SGHDT and CDR2 as YYEEEE. V shed 3 bases and J shed 11 bases, with 15 bases lying between them. In DNA, the CDR3 is TGTGCCAGCAGCTCTAGCTACTTAATTACACCCCTCCACTTT. Translated: CASSSSYLITPLHF.

There are a few counts of this clonotype. V usage is TRBV4-1 and J usage is TRBJ1-5; D gene ambiguous. This CDR3 comprises 14 residues. V was trimmed by 0 bases and J by 4 bases, leaving 7 bases between them. The germline V gene has CDR1 MGHRA and CDR2 YSYEKL. CDR3 amino acids: CASSQEQWNQPQHF. The CDR3 nucleotides are TGCGCCAGCAGCCAAGAACAGTGGAATCAGCCCCAGCATTTT.

The chain combines TRBV12-3 or TRBV12-4 with TRBJ2-7; D might be TRBD2 (6 bases). CDR3 length: 15 amino acids. With 6 bases removed from V and 0 bases from J, the gap between germline ends came to 15 bases. The CDR3 here is CASSPGLQSSYEQYF. CDR3 DNA sequence: TGTGCCAGCAGCCCGGGACTCCAATCCTCCTACGAGCAGTACTTC.